This TCR beta chain originates from a study of cytomegalovirus exposure and HLA in healthy donors. Study in general: When 350 to 400 donors were genotyped, about 81% of them were found to fall in the Caucasian-associated ancestry cluster.

In the case of this clone: Its antigen is currently unknown.

Primers: 60 Vbeta forward and 13 Jbeta reverse. Assay: immunoSEQ multiplex PCR; the TCRdb copy retains only in-frame clones and omits some. In the table there are roughly 90,000 clones, 65% to 75% of which are singletons. Notes on the study in general: Overall, approximately 150 TCR beta chains were annotated as cytomegalovirus-associated.

This clonotype originated in a man aged 30 to 39 in good health and CMV-seropositive. Sequencing was performed on PBMCs.

The CDR3 is CASSSGVDRGESAEAFF. In nucleotides, the CDR3 is TGTGCCAGCAGCTCTGGCGTGGACAGGGGGGAATCCGCTGAAGCTTTCTTT. The chain joins TRBV5-4 to TRBJ1-1, with TRBD1 matching 10 bases. CDR1 and CDR2 (germline): SGHNT, YYREEE (reference sequence). The V gene end was trimmed by 3 bases and the J gene end by 6 bases; junction bases not matched to a gene: 14. CDR3 length: 17 residues.